This entry is about one TCR beta chain. Its antigen is still unknown. No per-base quality is available; no much larger clone lies one base away. Using the deep immunoSEQ assay, multiplex PCR amplified TCR CDR3 regions from genomic DNA. Genomic DNA extracted from each cell subset was distributed evenly over all wells of several immunoSEQ 96-well plates, and each plate served as one replicate. Each replicate PCR for sorted subsets received around 0.2 ug genomic DNA, equal to roughly 30,000 T cell genomes. Purified libraries were measured with a Qubit 3.0 fluorometer, size-checked on a Bioanalyzer 2100, and measured again with the KAPA Library Quantification kit. Each immunoSEQ 96-well plate was sequenced on its own single-read 150-cycle Illumina NextSeq 550 flow cell. The authors' pipeline ran thus. Because the immunoSEQ output held only junctional sequences and lacked quality scores, the filtering could not match the filtering applied to full-length reads. Sequences were annotated with PyIR, a Python wrapper for IgBLAST v1.9, using IMGT germline references to assign V/J genes and CDR3. Reads with weak V/J assignments (E-value above 1e-6), missing CDR3, stop codons, out-of-frame junctions, or ambiguous translated residues were removed. V3J clonotypes were defined as sequences sharing an identical inferred V gene, J gene, and CDR3 amino acid sequence. The percentage overlap between two repertoires was calculated by dividing the number of shared unique clonotypes by the size of the smaller repertoire. Repertoire richness was assessed with RTK rarefaction, the Chao1 estimator, and Recon v2.1 estimates of unobserved clonotypes. OLGA was used to compute generation probabilities for all TCRbeta clonotypes that the gDNA method yielded from a handful of donors. TCRdb retrieved this table from immuneACCESS and kept in-frame rearrangements only. Not all clones are present; in checked studies, unresolved V genes account for under half, and no reason is known for the remainder. Clone size and the V and J calls come from that table; the DNA yielded D and trimming. This sample comprises 800,000 or so clones, about 96% of them detected only once. Of the sample, about 0.25% is held by the ten largest clones.

This entry belongs to a study of shared clonotypes between healthy human individuals (TCRdb year 2020). About the investigation overall: A couple of women and three men aged 18 to 49 years were included in the cohort. For each donor, three plates each were used for CD4 naive and CD4 memory, two plates were used for CD8 naive, and one plate was used for CD8 memory. Blood TCR repertoires of about 5 healthy adults were deeply sequenced to estimate repertoire size and the extent of clonotype sharing between individuals. Libraries were prepared and TCR repertoires were sequenced by different laboratories using diverse techniques, in order to increase sequencing depth and limit assay-specific biases. Leukapheresis yielded between about 0.9 and 9.5 billion PBMCs per donor. The investigation overall reported the following: Sampling was restricted to blood, and TCR repertoires in tissues likely differ from the TCR repertoires found in blood. Naive subsets generally had larger estimated clonotype richness than memory subsets. Compared with non-shared clonotypes, clonotypes shared by all four sorted-subset donors had higher generation probabilities. Pairwise subsampling led to the expectation that sequencing depth would affect the degree of clonotype sharing among donors. Roughly 5% of naive CD4, 3.5% of naive CD8, 2.3% of memory CD4, and around 0.4% of memory CD8 clonotypes were shared across four donors. The genetic and exposure-history diversity represented was limited by the small number of donors. Incomplete sequencing was indicated by rarefaction of sorted-subset datasets, despite the large sequencing depth.

The germline V gene (reference sequence) sets CDR1 to MNHEY and CDR2 to SMNVEV. Trimming takes 4 bases off V and 9 bases off J; junction bases not matched to a gene: 5. Spanning cysteine to phenylalanine, the CDR3 consists of 13 amino acids. Only the CDR3 part of the read is kept: 39 bases, read in frame from the first base. CD8 naive samples were CD45RO-negative cells positively selected for CCR7, giving a CD45RA+CCR7+ population that excluded TemRA cells. The donors were healthy, HIV-negative adults with no recently reported acute infections or vaccinations. Only Caucasian adults living in Nashville, Tennessee, USA were represented among the donors. Blood was collected by leukapheresis, and PBMCs were isolated by Ficoll-Histopaque density gradient centrifugation and then cryopreserved in liquid nitrogen vapor phase. Analytical flow cytometry was used to check the purity and quantity of each magnetically sorted T cell population. Genomic DNA was isolated from each sorted fraction and quantified by UV absorbance on a Nanodrop 2000c.

The source of this sequence is a young man in good health. Specimen: naive CD8+ T cells sorted from blood. What the cell subset or site label conveys for this sample: CD45RA+CCR7+. This chain is built from TRBV27 and TRBJ2-7, with 11 bases matching TRBD1. The nucleotide sequence reads as follows: TGTGCCAGCAGTTGGGGACAGGGGGTACGGCAGTACTTC. Translated, it reads CASSWGQGVRQYF.